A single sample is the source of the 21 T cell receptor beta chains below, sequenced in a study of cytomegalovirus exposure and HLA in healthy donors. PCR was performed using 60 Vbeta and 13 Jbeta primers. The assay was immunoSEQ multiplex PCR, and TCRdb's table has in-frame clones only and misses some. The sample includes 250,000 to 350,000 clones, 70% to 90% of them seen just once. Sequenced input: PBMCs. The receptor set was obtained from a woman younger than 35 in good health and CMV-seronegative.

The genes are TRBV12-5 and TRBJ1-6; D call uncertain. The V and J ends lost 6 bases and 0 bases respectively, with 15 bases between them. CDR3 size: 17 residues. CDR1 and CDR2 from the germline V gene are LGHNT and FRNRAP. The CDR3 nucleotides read TGTGCTAGTGGCCCCGACGTGGGGAGCTCCTATAATTCACCCCTCCACTTT. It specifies CASGPDVGSSYNSPLHF.

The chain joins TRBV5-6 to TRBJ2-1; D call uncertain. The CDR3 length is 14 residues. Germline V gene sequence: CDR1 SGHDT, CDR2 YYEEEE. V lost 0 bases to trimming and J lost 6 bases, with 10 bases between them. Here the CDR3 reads CASSLGLPVNEQFF. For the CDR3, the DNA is TGTGCCAGCAGCTTGGGACTCCCGGTCAATGAGCAGTTCTTC. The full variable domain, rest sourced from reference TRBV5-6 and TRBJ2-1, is DAGVTQSPTHLIKTRGQQVTLRCSPKSGHDTVSWYQQALGQGPQFIFQYYEEEERQRGNFPDRFSGHQFPNYSSELNVNALLLGDSALYLCASSLGLPVNEQFFGPGTRLTVL.

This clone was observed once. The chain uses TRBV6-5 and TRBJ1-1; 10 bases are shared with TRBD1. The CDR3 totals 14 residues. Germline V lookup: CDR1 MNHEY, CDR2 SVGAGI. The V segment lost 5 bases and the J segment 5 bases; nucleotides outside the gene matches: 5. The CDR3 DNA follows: TGTGCCAGCAGTGGTGGACAGGGGGGAACTGAAGCTTTCTTT. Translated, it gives CASSGGQGGTEAFF.

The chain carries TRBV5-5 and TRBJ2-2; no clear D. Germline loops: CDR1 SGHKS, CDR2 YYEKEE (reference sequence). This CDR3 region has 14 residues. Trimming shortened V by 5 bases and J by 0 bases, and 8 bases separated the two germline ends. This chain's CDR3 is CASRRLSNTGELFF. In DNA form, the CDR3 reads TGTGCCAGCAGGCGGCTATCGAACACCGGGGAGCTGTTTTTT.

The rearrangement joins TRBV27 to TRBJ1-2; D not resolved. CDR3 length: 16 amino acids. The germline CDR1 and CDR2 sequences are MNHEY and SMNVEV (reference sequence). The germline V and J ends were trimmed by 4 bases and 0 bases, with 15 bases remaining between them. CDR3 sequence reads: CASSSSLTVANYGYTF. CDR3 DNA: TGTGCCAGCAGTTCAAGCCTAACAGTGGCTAACTATGGCTACACCTTC.

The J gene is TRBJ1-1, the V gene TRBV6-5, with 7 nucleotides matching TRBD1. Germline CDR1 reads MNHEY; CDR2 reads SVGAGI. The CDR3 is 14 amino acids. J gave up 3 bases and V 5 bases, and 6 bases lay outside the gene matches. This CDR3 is CASSRFDRDTEAFF. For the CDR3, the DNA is TGTGCCAGCAGTCGCTTTGACAGGGACACTGAAGCTTTCTTT.

The CDR3 here is CASSATGTGFGNTIYF. CDR3 sequence (DNA): TGTGCCAGCAGCGCCACCGGGACAGGGTTCGGAAACACCATATATTTT. The J gene is TRBJ1-3, the V gene TRBV7-9; 9 bases map to TRBD1. The CDR3 runs 16 residues. Losses at the gene ends were 5 bases for V and 4 bases for J; bases not matched to a gene: 9. Germline assignment: CDR1 SEHNR and CDR2 FQNEAQ (reference sequence).

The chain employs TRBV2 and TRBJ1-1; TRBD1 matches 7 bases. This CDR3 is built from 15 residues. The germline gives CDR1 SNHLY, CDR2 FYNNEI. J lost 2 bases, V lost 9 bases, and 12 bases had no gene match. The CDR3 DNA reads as TGTGCCAGGGGCGGGATATACAGGGGAAACACTGAAGCTTTCTTT. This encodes CARGGIYRGNTEAFF.

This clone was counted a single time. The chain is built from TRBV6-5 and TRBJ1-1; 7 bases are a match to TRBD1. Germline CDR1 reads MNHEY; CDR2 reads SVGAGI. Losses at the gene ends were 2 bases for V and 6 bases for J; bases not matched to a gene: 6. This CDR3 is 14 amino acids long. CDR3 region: CASSYLRGVAEAFF. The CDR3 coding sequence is TGTGCCAGCAGTTACCTCAGGGGGGTCGCTGAAGCTTTCTTT.

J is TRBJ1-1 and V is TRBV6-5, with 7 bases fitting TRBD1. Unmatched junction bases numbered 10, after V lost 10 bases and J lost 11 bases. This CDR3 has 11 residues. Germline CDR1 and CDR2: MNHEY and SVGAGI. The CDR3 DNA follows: TGTGCCACCACGACAGGGTGGTTTGCTTTCTTT. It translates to CATTTGWFAFF.

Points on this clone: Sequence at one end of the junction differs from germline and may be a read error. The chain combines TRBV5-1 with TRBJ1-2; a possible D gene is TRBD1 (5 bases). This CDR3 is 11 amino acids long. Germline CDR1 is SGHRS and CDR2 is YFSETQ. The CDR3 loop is CASSLGQSYIF. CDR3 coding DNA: TGCGCCAGCAGCCTAGGACAAAGCTACATCTTC.

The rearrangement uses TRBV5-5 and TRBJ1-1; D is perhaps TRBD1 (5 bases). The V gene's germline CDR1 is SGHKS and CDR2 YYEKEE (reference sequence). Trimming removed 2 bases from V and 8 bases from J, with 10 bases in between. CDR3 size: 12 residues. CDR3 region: CASSFTGEEAFF. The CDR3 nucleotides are TGTGCCAGCAGCTTTACGGGGGAGGAAGCTTTCTTT.

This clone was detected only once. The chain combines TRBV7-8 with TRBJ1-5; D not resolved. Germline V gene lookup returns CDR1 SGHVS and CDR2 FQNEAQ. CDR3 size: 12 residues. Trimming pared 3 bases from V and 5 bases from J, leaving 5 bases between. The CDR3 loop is CASSFSDQPQHF. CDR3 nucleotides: TGTGCCAGCAGCTTTTCGGATCAGCCCCAGCATTTT.

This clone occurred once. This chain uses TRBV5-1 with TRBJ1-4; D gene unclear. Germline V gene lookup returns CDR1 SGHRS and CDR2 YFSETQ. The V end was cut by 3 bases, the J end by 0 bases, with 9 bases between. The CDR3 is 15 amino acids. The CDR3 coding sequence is TGCGCCAGCAGCTCGACTCCCGCAACTAATGAAAAACTGTTTTTT. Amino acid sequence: CASSSTPATNEKLFF. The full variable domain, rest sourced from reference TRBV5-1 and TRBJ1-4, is KAGVTQTPRYLIKTRGQQVTLSCSPISGHRSVSWYQQTPGQGLQFLFEYFSETQRNKGNFPGRFSGRQFSNSRSEMNVSTLELGDSALYLCASSSTPATNEKLFFGSGTQLSVL.

CDR3 nucleotides: TGTGCCAGCACGACAGGGCCCGACTATCAGCCCCAGCATTTT. Translating it yields CASTTGPDYQPQHF. The chain couples TRBV2 to TRBJ1-5; 7 nucleotides align to TRBD1. The CDR3 runs 14 residues. The V and J ends lost 7 bases and 5 bases, in that order; junction bases with no gene match: 8. CDR1 is SNHLY, CDR2 FYNNEI, per germline.

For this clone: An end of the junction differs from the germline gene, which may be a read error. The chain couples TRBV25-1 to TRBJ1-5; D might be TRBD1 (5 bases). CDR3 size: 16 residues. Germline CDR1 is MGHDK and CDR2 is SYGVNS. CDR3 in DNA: TGTACCAGCAGCGGGGGGGGGATTGGGGCCAATCAGCCCCAGCATTTT. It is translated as CTSSGGGIGANQPQHF.

The DNA for the CDR3 is TGTGCCAGCAGCTTAGGAGGGACTAGCTCTAGCACAGATACGCAGTATTTT. Its translation is CASSLGGTSSSTDTQYF. The chain is built from TRBV7-8 and TRBJ2-3; 9 bases are shared with TRBD2. The germline V gene encodes CDR1 SGHVS and CDR2 FQNEAQ. V dropped 1 base and J dropped 0; count of bases not matched to a gene: 5. The CDR3 is made up of 17 amino acids. Complete variable domain (other parts from reference TRBV7-8 and TRBJ2-3): GAGVSQSPRYKVAKRGQDVALRCDPISGHVSLFWYQQALGQGPEFLTYFQNEAQLDKSGLPSDRFFAERPEGSVSTLKIQRTQQEDSAVYLCASSLGGTSSSTDTQYFGPGTRLTVL.

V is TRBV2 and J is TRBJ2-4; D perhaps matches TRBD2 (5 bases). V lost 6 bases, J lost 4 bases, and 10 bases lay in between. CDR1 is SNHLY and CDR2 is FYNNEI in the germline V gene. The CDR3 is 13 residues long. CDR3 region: CASRTGEKNIQYF. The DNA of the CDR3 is TGTGCCAGCAGGACCGGGGAGAAAAACATTCAGTACTTC.

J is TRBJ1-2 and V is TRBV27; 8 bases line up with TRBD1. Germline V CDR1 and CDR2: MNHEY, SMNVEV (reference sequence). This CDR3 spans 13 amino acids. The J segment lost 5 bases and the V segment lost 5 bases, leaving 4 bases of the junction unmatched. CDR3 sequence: CASSARTGYGYTF. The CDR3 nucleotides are TGTGCCAGCAGTGCCCGGACAGGGTATGGCTACACCTTC.

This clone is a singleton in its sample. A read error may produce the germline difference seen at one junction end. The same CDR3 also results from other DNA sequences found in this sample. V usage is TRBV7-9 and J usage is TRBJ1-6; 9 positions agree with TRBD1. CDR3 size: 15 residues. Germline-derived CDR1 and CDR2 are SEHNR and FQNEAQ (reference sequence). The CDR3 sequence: CASSLSRDRDSPLHF. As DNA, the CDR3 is TGTGCCAGCAGCCTTTCCCGGGACAGGGATTCCCCCCTCCACTTT.

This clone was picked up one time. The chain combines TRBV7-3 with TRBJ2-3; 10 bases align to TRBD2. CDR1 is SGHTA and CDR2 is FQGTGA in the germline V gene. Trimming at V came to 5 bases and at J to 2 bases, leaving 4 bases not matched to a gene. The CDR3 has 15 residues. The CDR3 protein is CASSIAGGTTDTQYF. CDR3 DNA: TGTGCCAGCAGCATAGCGGGGGGAACCACAGATACGCAGTATTTT. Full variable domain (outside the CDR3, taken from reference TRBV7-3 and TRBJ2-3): GAGVSQTPSNKVTEKGKYVELRCDPISGHTALYWYRQSLGQGPEFLIYFQGTGAADDSGLPNDRFFAVRPEGSVSTLKIQRTERGDSAVYLCASSIAGGTTDTQYFGPGTRLTVL.